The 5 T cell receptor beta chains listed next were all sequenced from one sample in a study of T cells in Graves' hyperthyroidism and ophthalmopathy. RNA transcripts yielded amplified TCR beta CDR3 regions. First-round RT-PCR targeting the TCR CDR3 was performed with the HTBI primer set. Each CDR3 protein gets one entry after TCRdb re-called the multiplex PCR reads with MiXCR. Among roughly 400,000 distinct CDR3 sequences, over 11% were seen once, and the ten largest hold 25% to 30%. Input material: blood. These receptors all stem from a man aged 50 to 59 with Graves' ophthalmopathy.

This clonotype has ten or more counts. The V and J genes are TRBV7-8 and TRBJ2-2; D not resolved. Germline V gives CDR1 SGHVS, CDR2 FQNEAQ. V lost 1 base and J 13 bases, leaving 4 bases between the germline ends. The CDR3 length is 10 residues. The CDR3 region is CASSLDRLFF. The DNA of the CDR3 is TGTGCCAGCAGCTTAGATAGGCTGTTTTTT.

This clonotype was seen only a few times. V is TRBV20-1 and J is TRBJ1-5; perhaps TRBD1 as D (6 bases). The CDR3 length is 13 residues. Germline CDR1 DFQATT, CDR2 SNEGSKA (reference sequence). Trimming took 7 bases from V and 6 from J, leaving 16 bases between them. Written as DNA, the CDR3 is TGCAGTGTTGCACAGGGCCCGGGTCAGCCCCAGCATTTT. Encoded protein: CSVAQGPGQPQHF.

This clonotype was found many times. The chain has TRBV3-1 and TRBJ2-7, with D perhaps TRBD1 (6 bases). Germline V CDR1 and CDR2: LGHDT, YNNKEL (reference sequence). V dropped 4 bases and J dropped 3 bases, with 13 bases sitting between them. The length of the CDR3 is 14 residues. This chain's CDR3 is CASSLLGAYYEQYF. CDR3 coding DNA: TGTGCCAGCAGCCTGTTGGGGGCTTACTACGAGCAGTACTTC.

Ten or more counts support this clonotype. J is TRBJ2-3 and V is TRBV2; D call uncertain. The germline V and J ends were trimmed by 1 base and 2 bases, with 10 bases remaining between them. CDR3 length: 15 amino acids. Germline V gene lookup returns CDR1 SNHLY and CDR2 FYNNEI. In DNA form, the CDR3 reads TGTGCCAGCAGTGAAGGTCTTGGTAACACAGATACGCAGTATTTT. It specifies CASSEGLGNTDTQYF.

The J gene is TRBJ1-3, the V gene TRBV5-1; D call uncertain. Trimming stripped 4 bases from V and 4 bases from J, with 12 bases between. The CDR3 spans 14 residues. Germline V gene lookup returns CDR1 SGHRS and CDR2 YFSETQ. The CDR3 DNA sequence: TGCGCCAGCAGCCCCGACGGGCGGGGAAACACCATATATTTT. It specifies CASSPDGRGNTIYF.